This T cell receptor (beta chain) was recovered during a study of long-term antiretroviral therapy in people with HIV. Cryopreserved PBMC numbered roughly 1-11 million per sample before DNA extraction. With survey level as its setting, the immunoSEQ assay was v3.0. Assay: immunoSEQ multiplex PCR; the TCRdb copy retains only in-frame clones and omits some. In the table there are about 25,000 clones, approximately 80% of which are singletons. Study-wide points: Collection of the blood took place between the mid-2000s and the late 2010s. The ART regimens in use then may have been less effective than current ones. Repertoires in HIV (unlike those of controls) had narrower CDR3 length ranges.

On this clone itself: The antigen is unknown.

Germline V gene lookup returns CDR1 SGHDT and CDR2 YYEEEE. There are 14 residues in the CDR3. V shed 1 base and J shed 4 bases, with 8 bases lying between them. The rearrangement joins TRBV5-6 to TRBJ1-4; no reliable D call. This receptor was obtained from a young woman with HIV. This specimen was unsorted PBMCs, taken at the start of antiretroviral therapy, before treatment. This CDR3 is CASSLTGVNEKLFF. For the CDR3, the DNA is TGTGCCAGCAGCTTGACGGGAGTTAATGAAAAACTGTTTTTT.